This record covers a single T cell receptor beta chain. This record comes from a study of blood T cell repertoires in COVID-19. Study in general: Collection of acute and convalescent COVID-19 samples took place in the United States, Italy and Spain. T cells, B-cell-depleted T cells, or PBMCs supplied cDNA or gDNA.

CDR3 length equals 12 residues. Germline V CDR1 and CDR2: GTSNPN, SVGIG (reference sequence). V was cut by 1 base and J by 8 bases, with 8 bases left in between. In the authors' workflow: Amplification of reference gene primers provided the estimated nucleated cell counts. Data came from immunoSEQ multiplex PCR; TCRdb stores just in-frame clones and leaves some out. That table supplies the V and J calls and clone size; D and trimming were determined from the DNA. The sample holds roughly 120,000 clones; about four fifths are singletons and the top ten take 9% to 15%. Sequencing used peripheral blood. This receptor was obtained from a woman aged 55-69 years with acute or convalescent COVID-19. The chain uses TRBV30 and TRBJ1-4; D is unclear. This CDR3 reads CAWSEWSEKLFF. The CDR3 nucleotides read TGTGCCTGGAGTGAATGGAGCGAAAAACTGTTTTTT.